This TCR beta chain was profiled in a study of blood T cell repertoires in COVID-19. The wider study: The origin of the acute and convalescent COVID-19 samples was the United States, Italy and Spain. Nucleic acid was either cDNA or gDNA, and it came from T cells, B-cell-depleted T cells, or PBMCs.

V shed 9 bases and J 5 bases; nucleotides not matched to a gene: 8. This CDR3 region has 13 residues. The V gene's germline CDR1 is LNHDA and CDR2 SQIVND (reference sequence). This clone occurred a few times. TCRdb's copy holds only in-frame clones and misses some; the assay was immunoSEQ multiplex PCR. The sample has under 550,000 clones, 70% to 90% seen once. The V call is TRBV19, the J call TRBJ2-7; 9 bases are a match to TRBD1. Sequenced material: peripheral blood. This receptor was taken from a man aged 18 to 30 with COVID-19, enrolled during active disease. CDR3 DNA sequence: TGTGCCAGCAAGGACAGGGGCTATAACGAGCAGTACTTC. As protein: CASKDRGYNEQYF. The full variable domain, in which reference TRBV19 and TRBJ2-7 provide the parts outside the CDR3, is DGGITQSPKYLFRKEGQNVTLSCEQNLNHDAMYWYRQDPGQGLRLIYYSQIVNDFQKGDIAEGYSVSREKKESFPLTVTSAQKNPTAFYLCASKDRGYNEQYFGPGTRLTVT.